These 4 T cell receptor beta chains originate from one sample sequenced in a study of human T cells and chemical hapten exposure. The time point here: patch test 2, 6 weeks after DPC sensitization. As to treatment: therapeutic diphenylcyclopropenone sensitization with weekly scalp DPC. One entry per CDR3 protein results from TCRdb running MiXCR on the RACE reads. The sample shows 70,000 to 90,000 distinct CDR3 sequences, roughly 10% of them seen only once. Sequenced material: whole blood, taken in connection with sensitization to the hapten diphenylcyclopropenone (DPC). The receptors were gathered from a woman aged 45-65 years with alopecia areata. Some clones in this sample may be carry-over from other donors' samples.

The CDR3 DNA reads TGTGCCAGCAGCGGTAGCGGGAGAGGAGAGACCCAGTACTTC. Translated, it gives CASSGSGRGETQYF. The rearrangement joins TRBV9 to TRBJ2-5, with 9 bases identical to TRBD2. The CDR3 length is 14 residues. After removal of 3 bases from V and 4 bases from J, the junction contained 4 bases not matched to a gene. Per the germline V gene, CDR1 is SGDLS and CDR2 is YYNGEE.

This clonotype was observed a handful of times. For the CDR3, the DNA is TGCGCCAGCAGCTCTAGCGGGAGGGCAGATACGCAGTATTTT. Translation: CASSSSGRADTQYF. The chain recombines TRBV5-1 with TRBJ2-3; 12 bases map to TRBD2. The CDR3 has 14 amino acids. Germline V gene sequence: CDR1 SGHRS, CDR2 YFSETQ. The V segment lost 3 bases and the J segment 4 bases; nucleotides outside the gene matches: 0.

This clonotype was recorded at least ten times. The chain uses TRBV11-3 and TRBJ2-7; D unclear. The V and J ends lost 8 bases and 0 bases respectively, with 23 bases between them. CDR1 is SGHNT and CDR2 is YENEEA in the germline V gene. The CDR3 is made up of 17 amino acids. The CDR3 region has the DNA TGTGCCAGCCCCTCTTTGACCACCGGCGCCCTCTCCTACGAGCAGTACTTC. It encodes CASPSLTTGALSYEQYF.

In this sample, this clonotype turned up many times. The chain is built from TRBV20-1 and TRBJ2-3; D may be TRBD1 (5 bases). Trimming took off 6 bases at V and 1 base at J, with 14 bases between the two ends. Germline V gene lookup returns CDR1 DFQATT and CDR2 SNEGSKA (reference sequence). This CDR3 has 14 amino acids. DNA of the CDR3: TGCAGTGCAAAAGGAAGCAGGGGCACAGATACGCAGTATTTT. Protein: CSAKGSRGTDTQYF.